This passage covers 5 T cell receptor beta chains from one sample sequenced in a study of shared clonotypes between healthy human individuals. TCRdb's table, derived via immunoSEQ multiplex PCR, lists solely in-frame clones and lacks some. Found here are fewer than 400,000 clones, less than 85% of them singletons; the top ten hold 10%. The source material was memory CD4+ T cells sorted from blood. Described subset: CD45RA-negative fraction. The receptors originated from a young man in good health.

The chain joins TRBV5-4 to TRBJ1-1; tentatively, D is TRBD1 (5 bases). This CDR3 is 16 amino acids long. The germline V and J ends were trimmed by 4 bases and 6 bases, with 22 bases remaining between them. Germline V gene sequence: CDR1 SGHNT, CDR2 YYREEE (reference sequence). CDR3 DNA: TGTGCCAGCAGCACCTACCAGGATAGGGGTCGGTCTGAAGCTTTCTTT. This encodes CASSTYQDRGRSEAFF.

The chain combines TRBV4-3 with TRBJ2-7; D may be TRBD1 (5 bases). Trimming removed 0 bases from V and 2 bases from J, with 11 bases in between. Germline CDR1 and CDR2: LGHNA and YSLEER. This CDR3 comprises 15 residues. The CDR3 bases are TGCGCCAGCAGCCAAGAGCTACAGGATGCCTACGAGCAGTACTTC. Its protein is CASSQELQDAYEQYF.

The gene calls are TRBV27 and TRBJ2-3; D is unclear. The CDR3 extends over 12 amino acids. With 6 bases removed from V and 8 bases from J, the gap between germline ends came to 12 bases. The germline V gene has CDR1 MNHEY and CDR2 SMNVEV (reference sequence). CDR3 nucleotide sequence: TGTGCCAGCAGCGGGTCTGCTGGTACGCAGTATTTT. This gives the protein CASSGSAGTQYF.

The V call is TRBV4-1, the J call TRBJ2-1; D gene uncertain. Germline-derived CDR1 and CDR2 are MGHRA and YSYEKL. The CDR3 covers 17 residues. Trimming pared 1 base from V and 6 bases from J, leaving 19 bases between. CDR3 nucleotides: TGCGCCAGCAGCCAAGGTCGGCTAGTTGTAAGTTTCAATGAGCAGTTCTTC. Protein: CASSQGRLVVSFNEQFF.

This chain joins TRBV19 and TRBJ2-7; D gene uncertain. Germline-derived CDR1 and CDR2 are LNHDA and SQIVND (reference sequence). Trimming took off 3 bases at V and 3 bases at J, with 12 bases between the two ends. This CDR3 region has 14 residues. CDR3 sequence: CASSISHLDYEQYF. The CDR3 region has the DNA TGTGCCAGTAGTATTTCTCACCTAGACTACGAGCAGTACTTC.